This entry describes one TCR beta chain. What it recognizes is unknown. This entry comes from a study of Tregs in tolerant kidney transplant recipients. Study outcomes and limitations: Findings come from small patient numbers and require larger validation. Activated donor B cell expansion appeared to reveal the most relevant donor-specific TCRbeta repertoire.

Here immunoSEQ multiplex PCR was the method, and the copy in TCRdb shows in-frame clones only, minus some. The data hold approximately 260,000 clones, with about four fifths observed a single time. The V gene's germline CDR1 is SGHNT and CDR2 YYREEE (reference sequence). This CDR3 is built from 15 residues. Trimming at V came to 3 bases and at J to 0 bases, leaving 5 bases not matched to a gene. The chain couples TRBV5-4 to TRBJ1-1; 7 bases match TRBD1. Sequenced input: CD4+ T cells from blood. This sequence originates from a human donor in good health. CDR3 protein: CASSSKTGMNTEAFF. The CDR3 DNA reads as TGTGCCAGCAGCTCAAAGACAGGGATGAACACTGAAGCTTTCTTT.